One and the same sample provided the 18 T cell receptor beta chains below, sequenced in a study of T cell changes during pregnancy in multiple sclerosis. The data were produced by immunoSEQ multiplex PCR, yet TCRdb's version contains in-frame clones alone and is incomplete. The sample includes about 130,000 clones, 90% to 98% of them seen just once. Material: peripheral blood, obtained after pregnancy. The receptor source for this set is a female donor with multiple sclerosis, enrolled in a pregnancy study.

This chain links TRBV2 with TRBJ2-1, with TRBD2 as a possible D gene (7 bases). Germline loops: CDR1 SNHLY, CDR2 FYNNEI. V dropped 7 bases and J dropped 2 bases, with 15 bases sitting between them. This CDR3 is 15 amino acids long. CDR3 DNA sequence: TGTGCCAGCACAACAGGGAGGGTTCCCTACAATGAGCAGTTCTTC. Its protein is CASTTGRVPYNEQFF.

The chain links TRBV7-2 to TRBJ1-5; D is possibly TRBD1 (6 bases). V lost 1 base to trimming and J lost 2 bases, with 9 bases between them. Germline CDR1 SGHTA, CDR2 FQGNSA. The CDR3 is made up of 15 amino acids. Here the CDR3 reads CASSLDKGGNQPQHF. Written as DNA, the CDR3 is TGTGCCAGCAGCTTAGACAAGGGGGGCAATCAGCCCCAGCATTTT.

V and J are TRBV19 and TRBJ2-5; D possibly corresponds to TRBD2 (5 bases). The CDR3 spans 13 residues. V was clipped by 7 bases and J by 4 bases, with 13 bases between them. Germline CDR1 and CDR2: LNHDA and SQIVND (reference sequence). CDR3 sequence reads: CASKEFGGETQYF. In DNA form, the CDR3 reads TGTGCCAGTAAGGAGTTTGGAGGAGAGACCCAGTACTTC.

The gene calls are TRBV2 and TRBJ1-5; D is unclear. Germline V gene sequence: CDR1 SNHLY, CDR2 FYNNEI. CDR3 length equals 14 residues. Trimming cost V 6 bases and J 5 bases, with 14 bases left between them. The CDR3 sequence: CASSEVTSDQPQHF. DNA of the CDR3: TGTGCCAGCAGCGAGGTAACGTCCGATCAGCCCCAGCATTTT.

The V call is TRBV28, the J call TRBJ2-1; D might be TRBD2 (5 bases). V was pared by 3 bases and J by 1 base, with 22 bases between. Germline assignment: CDR1 MDHEN and CDR2 SYDVKM. This CDR3 contains 19 residues. The CDR3 sequence: CASSFVGSGLLGSYNEQFF. CDR3 nucleotide sequence: TGTGCCAGCAGTTTTGTTGGGAGTGGATTACTGGGATCCTACAATGAGCAGTTCTTC.

The V and J genes are TRBV28 and TRBJ2-7; 14 nucleotides match TRBD2. Germline V lookup: CDR1 MDHEN, CDR2 SYDVKM. The CDR3 is made up of 16 amino acids. J gave up 0 bases and V 6 bases, and 4 bases lay outside the gene matches. The CDR3 bases are TGTGCCAGCAGGGGACTAGCGGGAGCCTCCTCCTACGAGCAGTACTTC. Translating gives CASRGLAGASSYEQYF.

The chain carries TRBV7-6 and TRBJ2-1; 11 bases map to TRBD2. This CDR3 has 17 amino acids. Germline trimming cut 1 base from V and 2 bases from J; bases unmatched to any gene: 4. CDR1 and CDR2 from the germline V gene are SGHVS and FNYEAQ. DNA of the CDR3: TGTGCCAGCAGCTTAGATTTAGCGGGAGGGCCCTACAATGAGCAGTTCTTC. It translates to CASSLDLAGGPYNEQFF.

The gene calls are TRBV6-6 and TRBJ2-2, with TRBD1 matching 8 bases. The V segment lost 7 bases and the J segment 8 bases; nucleotides outside the gene matches: 15. The germline CDR1 and CDR2 sequences are MNHNY and SVGAGI (reference sequence). This CDR3 contains 16 residues. CDR3 in DNA: TGTGCCAGCAACTACCCGGGACAGGACCTGCTGGGGGAGCTGTTTTTT. Its protein is CASNYPGQDLLGELFF.

The chain joins TRBV9 to TRBJ2-7; weak D call: TRBD1 (6 bases). The CDR3 covers 15 residues. V dropped 0 bases and J dropped 6 bases, with 16 bases sitting between them. The germline V gene encodes CDR1 SGDLS and CDR2 YYNGEE. CDR3 region: CASSVGGGQRAEQYF. The CDR3 DNA sequence: TGTGCCAGCAGCGTAGGAGGAGGACAGAGGGCCGAGCAGTACTTC.

A note on this clone: Different DNA sequences within this sample yield the same CDR3. V is TRBV18 and J is TRBJ1-1; tentative D call: TRBD1 (5 bases). The germline gives CDR1 KGHSH, CDR2 LQKENI. Trimming took 3 bases from V and 0 from J, leaving 8 bases between them. This CDR3 region has 14 residues. The chain's CDR3 is CASSPREVNTEAFF. DNA for the CDR3: TGTGCCAGCTCACCCAGGGAGGTGAACACTGAAGCTTTCTTT.

This chain joins TRBV6-5 and TRBJ2-1; the D gene is possibly TRBD2 (5 bases). Germline CDR1 is MNHEY and CDR2 is SVGAGI. The V gene lost 2 bases and the J gene lost 6 bases, with 8 bases spanning the gap. The CDR3 extends over 13 amino acids. The CDR3: CASSYEGGNEQFF. The CDR3 nucleotides are TGTGCCAGCAGTTACGAGGGTGGCAATGAGCAGTTCTTC.

The J gene is TRBJ1-3, the V gene TRBV4-2; TRBD1 might be the D (5 bases). The V and J ends lost 1 base and 4 bases respectively, with 17 bases between them. The CDR3 length is 17 residues. Looked up from germline, CDR1 is LGHNA and CDR2 is YNFKEQ. As DNA, the CDR3 is TGTGCCAGCAGCCAAGCCCCCAGGGTGAGAGCGGGAAACACCATATATTTT. It codes for CASSQAPRVRAGNTIYF.

V gene TRBV28 combines with J gene TRBJ2-7; D not resolved. V gave up 4 bases and J gave up 3 bases, with 4 bases separating them. The CDR3 has 11 residues. The V gene's germline CDR1 is MDHEN and CDR2 SYDVKM. This CDR3 is CASSSYYEQYF. Written as DNA, the CDR3 is TGTGCCAGCAGTTCTTACTACGAGCAGTACTTC.

This sequence joins TRBV15 and TRBJ2-1; 9 bases align to TRBD2. The germline V gene has CDR1 LNHNV and CDR2 YYDKDF (reference sequence). After removal of 3 bases from V and 0 bases from J, the junction contained 6 bases not matched to a gene. The CDR3 runs 17 residues. The DNA for the CDR3 is TGTGCCACCAGCAGCGGACTAGCGCAAAGCTCCTACAATGAGCAGTTCTTC. Its protein is CATSSGLAQSSYNEQFF.

This chain joins TRBV5-1 and TRBJ2-3; TRBD2 matches 11 bases. This CDR3 contains 15 residues. Trimming removed 8 bases from V and 2 bases from J; junction bases left unmatched: 7. CDR1 SGHRS and CDR2 YFSETQ come from the germline V gene. The CDR3 sequence: CARQGTSGSTDTQYF. The CDR3 coding sequence is TGCGCCAGACAAGGGACTAGCGGATCCACAGATACGCAGTATTTT.

The rearrangement links TRBV4-3 to TRBJ1-1; a possible D gene is TRBD1 (5 bases). Trimming shortened V by 4 bases and J by 4 bases, and 16 bases separated the two germline ends. CDR1 and CDR2 (germline): LGHNA, YSLEER. CDR3 length: 15 amino acids. CDR3 loop: CASSPSVGASTEAFF. In nucleotides, the CDR3 is TGCGCCAGCAGCCCTTCGGTAGGGGCCAGCACTGAAGCTTTCTTT.

This sequence joins TRBV4-1 and TRBJ2-7; no clear D gene. Trimming took 0 bases from V and 3 from J, leaving 12 bases between them. Germline V CDR1 and CDR2: MGHRA, YSYEKL. The CDR3 length is 15 residues. CDR3 nucleotide sequence: TGCGCCAGCAGCCAAGATGGTCTGGGCCACTACGAGCAGTACTTC. Its translation is CASSQDGLGHYEQYF.

This chain joins TRBV10-3 and TRBJ2-1; the D gene is possibly TRBD2 (6 bases). The CDR3 loop spans 11 amino acids. V lost 7 bases and J lost 9, with 10 bases in between. The germline CDR1 and CDR2 sequences are ENHRY and SYGVKD. CDR3 sequence: CAITTSGEQFF. In DNA form, the CDR3 reads TGTGCCATCACGACTAGTGGTGAGCAGTTCTTC.